This is a list of T cell receptor beta chains from one sample in a study of cytomegalovirus exposure and HLA in healthy donors. Assay: immunoSEQ multiplex PCR; the TCRdb copy retains only in-frame clones and omits some. The sample lists around 140,000 clones, 80% occurring once. Sequenced sample: PBMCs. The receptors derive from a man aged 45-65 years in good health and CMV-seronegative. Both conserved end residues are part of each CDR3. A D gene is named only where the DNA matches it firmly. A row's size may be missing; if present it is once, few, many or a size class.

v_call	clone_size	d_call	j_call	cdr3_length	cdr3_aa	cdr3_nt
TRBV2	few	NA	TRBJ1-5	16	CASSSFGTNSNQPQHF	TGTGCCAGCAGTTCGTTCGGGACAAATAGCAATCAGCCCCAGCATTTT
TRBV12-5	NA	TRBD1	TRBJ1-2	15	CASGSPGQGHYGYTF	TGTGCTAGTGGTTCCCCGGGACAGGGGCACTATGGCTACACCTTC
TRBV6-1	NA	NA	TRBJ2-1	16	CASSEGSGSSYNEQFF	TGTGCCAGCAGTGAAGGGTCTGGGAGCTCCTACAATGAGCAGTTCTTC
TRBV4-1	NA	NA	TRBJ1-4	16	CASTPSGGRTNEKLFF	TGCGCCAGCACCCCAAGCGGGGGCAGGACTAATGAAAAACTGTTTTTT
TRBV28	NA	TRBD1	TRBJ1-4	15	CASNADRDNSEKLFF	TGTGCCAGCAACGCGGACAGGGACAATTCTGAAAAACTGTTTTTT
TRBV29-1	NA	TRBD1	TRBJ1-1	14	CSARQGELSTEAFF	TGCAGCGCCAGACAGGGTGAGCTGAGCACTGAAGCTTTCTTT
TRBV27	NA	NA	TRBJ1-2	15	CASGATGLLSYGYTF	TGTGCCAGCGGTGCTACAGGGCTCTTGTCCTATGGCTACACCTTC
TRBV6-6	NA	NA	TRBJ2-2	14	CASRAGARTGELFF	TGTGCCAGCAGGGCGGGGGCGCGCACCGGGGAGCTGTTTTTT
TRBV7-9	NA	NA	TRBJ1-3	14	CASNPGGTGNTIYF	TGTGCCAGCAACCCGGGGGGGACAGGAAACACCATATATTTT
TRBV27	NA	NA	TRBJ1-1	13	CASSSRRGTEAFF	TGTGCCAGCAGTTCCAGGAGGGGCACTGAAGCTTTCTTT
TRBV2	NA	TRBD2	TRBJ2-7	15	CASSEERGGSYEQYF	TGTGCCAGCAGTGAAGAACGGGGGGGGTCCTACGAGCAGTACTTC
TRBV6-1	NA	NA	TRBJ1-2	15	CASSEVGALSYGYTF	TGTGCCAGCAGTGAAGTGGGGGCCCTGAGTTATGGCTACACCTTC
TRBV30	once	TRBD1	TRBJ2-3	14	CAWSVDRGFLTQYF	TGTGCCTGGAGTGTAGACAGGGGGTTTTTGACGCAGTATTTT
TRBV5-1	NA	NA	TRBJ2-7	15	CASSFGGSSSYEQYF	TGCGCCAGCAGCTTCGGTGGGAGCTCTTCCTACGAGCAGTACTTC
TRBV4-1	once	NA	TRBJ2-5	12	CASSQDRGTQYF	TGCGCCAGCAGCCAAGATAGGGGGACCCAGTACTTC
TRBV11-2	few	TRBD2	TRBJ2-5	15	CASTTGLAGQETQYF	TGTGCCAGCACTACGGGACTAGCGGGTCAAGAGACCCAGTACTTC
TRBV30	few	NA	TRBJ1-2	14	CAWSGSGRTNGYTF	TGTGCCTGGAGTGGCTCCGGGAGAACGAATGGCTACACCTTC
TRBV11-2	NA	TRBD2	TRBJ2-7	17	CASSFTSGGPVSYEQYF	TGTGCCAGCAGCTTCACTAGCGGGGGCCCCGTTTCCTACGAGCAGTACTTC
TRBV5-1	NA	NA	TRBJ1-2	15	CASSLAEGSNYGYTF	TGCGCCAGCAGCTTGGCGGAGGGTAGTAACTATGGCTACACCTTC
TRBV6-5	NA	NA	TRBJ1-1	14	CASSYSGENTEAFF	TGTGCCAGCAGTTACTCGGGAGAGAACACTGAAGCTTTCTTT
TRBV5-1	NA	TRBD1	TRBJ2-3	17	CASSAGTGIPDTDTQYF	TGCGCCAGCAGCGCCGGGACAGGAATCCCCGACACAGATACGCAGTATTTT
TRBV5-1	NA	NA	TRBJ1-4	18	CASTPGRALFATNEKLFF	TGCGCCAGCACCCCCGGGAGGGCCCTTTTCGCAACTAATGAAAAACTGTTTTTT
TRBV6-4	once	NA	TRBJ2-7	13	CASSEQGTGEQYF	TGTGCCAGCAGTGAACAGGGAACCGGCGAGCAGTACTTC
TRBV5-1	NA	NA	TRBJ1-5	15	CASSPGQGYIQPQHF	TGCGCCAGCAGCCCTGGACAAGGGTATATTCAGCCCCAGCATTTT
TRBV6-1	few	TRBD1	TRBJ2-1	13	CASSQQGRDEQFF	TGTGCCAGCAGCCAACAGGGGCGGGATGAGCAGTTCTTC
TRBV30	NA	TRBD1	TRBJ1-1	17	CAWSHPYPTGVWTEAFF	TGTGCCTGGAGCCACCCGTACCCGACAGGGGTGTGGACTGAAGCTTTCTTT
TRBV2	NA	NA	TRBJ1-1	14	CASSVDRGGTEAFF	TGTGCCAGCAGTGTAGACCGCGGGGGCACTGAAGCTTTCTTT
TRBV5-6	NA	TRBD1	TRBJ2-1	15	CANSTPGTVVRGQFF	TGTGCCAACAGCACCCCCGGGACAGTCGTACGGGGGCAGTTCTTC
TRBV7-2	NA	NA	TRBJ2-7	13	CASSQTSAYEQYF	TGTGCCAGCAGCCAGACTAGTGCCTACGAGCAGTACTTC
TRBV5-4	NA	NA	TRBJ1-1	14	CASSLVKEGNEAFF	TGTGCCAGCAGCTTGGTTAAGGAGGGGAACGAAGCTTTCTTT
TRBV2	NA	NA	TRBJ1-1	14	CASRGGGTHTEAFF	TGTGCCAGCAGGGGAGGGGGGACCCACACTGAAGCTTTCTTT
TRBV5-6	once	NA	TRBJ1-2	14	CASTNEVQGTGYTF	TGTGCCAGCACCAATGAAGTTCAGGGTACGGGCTACACCTTC
TRBV5-4	once	NA	TRBJ2-7	16	CASSLEGVKMVREQYF	TGTGCCAGCAGCTTGGAGGGGGTCAAGATGGTTCGCGAGCAGTACTTC
TRBV5-1	NA	TRBD2	TRBJ2-1	15	CASSLSSGMYNEQFF	TGCGCCAGCAGCTTGTCTAGCGGGATGTACAATGAGCAGTTCTTC
TRBV30	NA	NA	TRBJ1-5	15	CAWSGSGAGVQPQHF	TGTGCCTGGAGTGGAAGCGGGGCCGGGGTTCAGCCCCAGCATTTT
TRBV5-1	NA	TRBD1	TRBJ1-1	16	CASSLAPGTGNTEAFF	TGCGCCAGCAGCTTGGCCCCCGGGACAGGGAACACTGAAGCTTTCTTT
TRBV21-1	NA	NA	TRBJ1-2	15	CASSTCPETAYGYTF	TGTGCCAGCAGCACCTGCCCCGAGACAGCCTATGGCTACACCTTC
TRBV10-2	NA	TRBD1	TRBJ1-5	13	CASSETTGQGQHF	TGCGCCAGCAGTGAGACGACGGGACAGGGCCAGCATTTT
TRBV28	NA	NA	TRBJ1-2	17	CASSFGLRWGRHYGYTF	TGTGCCAGCAGTTTTGGGCTTCGGTGGGGCCGCCACTATGGCTACACCTTC
TRBV2	NA	TRBD1	TRBJ2-3	17	CASSRTGTGDSTDTQYF	TGTGCCAGCAGCCGCACCGGGACAGGGGATAGCACAGATACGCAGTATTTT